A single sample is the source of the 25 T cell receptor beta chains below, sequenced in a study of identical twins. TCRdb redid the calling of the 5' RACE reads with MiXCR, one entry per CDR3 protein. The sample lists some 660,000 distinct CDR3 sequences; more than 6.5% were seen once. These same records also appear under a second study, on yellow fever vaccine responses in identical twins.

Sequencing was done on a sample of PBMCs. The receptors derive from a woman aged 18-30 years in good health.

This clonotype was observed many times. The rearrangement joins TRBV4-2 to TRBJ2-7; unclear D gene. The CDR3 loop spans 15 amino acids. Germline CDR1 and CDR2: LGHNA and YNFKEQ. V was clipped by 0 bases and J by 2 bases, with 11 bases between them. The CDR3 DNA reads as TGTGCCAGCAGCCAAGATCTAACCGCGACCTACGAGCAGTACTTC. Encoded protein: CASSQDLTATYEQYF.

The sample holds a few counts of this clonotype. The chain couples TRBV20-1 to TRBJ2-7; 9 bases fit TRBD1. V was clipped by 6 bases and J by 2 bases; unmatched bases: 8. This CDR3 is 14 amino acids long. Germline CDR1 is DFQATT and CDR2 is SNEGSKA (reference sequence). CDR3 bases: TGCAGTGCCCCAGGACAGGGGAAGGCCTACGAGCAGTACTTC. It codes for CSAPGQGKAYEQYF.

This clonotype was found many times. This rearrangement joins TRBV9 to TRBJ2-1; TRBD2 aligns across 7 bases. With 3 bases clipped from V and 0 bases from J, the junction kept 3 bases outside the gene matches. CDR3 length equals 15 residues. Germline CDR1 is SGDLS and CDR2 is YYNGEE. DNA of the CDR3: TGTGCCAGCAGCGGCGGCGGGGGCTCCTACAATGAGCAGTTCTTC. The encoded protein is CASSGGGGSYNEQFF.

The V call is TRBV5-6, the J call TRBJ2-1; 8 positions agree with TRBD2. Losses at the gene ends were 3 bases for V and 2 bases for J; bases not matched to a gene: 7. The CDR3 consists of 16 residues. Germline-derived CDR1 and CDR2 are SGHDT and YYEEEE. DNA of the CDR3: TGTGCCAGCAGCTCCCCGAGCGGGAGCCCCTACAATGAGCAGTTCTTC. Translation gives CASSSPSGSPYNEQFF. The full variable domain, with the rest looked up from reference TRBV5-6 and TRBJ2-1, is DAGVTQSPTHLIKTRGQQVTLRCSPKSGHDTVSWYQQALGQGPQFIFQYYEEEERQRGNFPDRFSGHQFPNYSSELNVNALLLGDSALYLCASSSPSGSPYNEQFFGPGTRLTVL.

In this sample, this clonotype turned up many times. The chain couples TRBV29-1 to TRBJ2-7; D may be TRBD1 or TRBD2 (5 bases each). This CDR3 region has 15 residues. CDR1 is SQVTM, CDR2 ANQGSEA, per germline. The V end lost 5 bases, the J end lost 4 bases, and 21 bases lay between the germline ends. This CDR3 reads CSVSNAGTGPYEQYF. The CDR3 bases are TGCAGCGTTTCAAACGCCGGGACGGGACCATACGAGCAGTACTTC.

The gene calls are TRBV7-9 and TRBJ2-2; 10 bases align to TRBD2. From germline, CDR1 is SEHNR and CDR2 FQNEAQ (reference sequence). The CDR3 has 15 amino acids. V was clipped by 2 bases and J by 5 bases; unmatched bases: 2. The CDR3 nucleotides are TGTGCCAGCAGCTTACTAGCGGGAGTGACCGGGGAGCTGTTTTTT. Translation: CASSLLAGVTGELFF.

This clonotype was found a few times. The CDR3 region has the DNA TGTGCCAGCAGCTTAGCACGAATGAACACTGAAGCTTTCTTT. This codes for CASSLARMNTEAFF. This chain uses TRBV7-2 with TRBJ1-1; D gene unclear. Germline assignment: CDR1 SGHTA and CDR2 FQGNSA. Between the trimmed V and J ends, which lost 0 bases and 0 bases, there was a span of 5 bases. This CDR3 has 14 residues.

V and J are TRBV5-1 and TRBJ1-1; TRBD1 matches 7 bases. Per germline, CDR1 SGHRS and CDR2 YFSETQ. The V and J ends lost 2 bases and 7 bases, in that order; junction bases with no gene match: 2. CDR3 length: 12 residues. The CDR3 loop reads CASSFRDSEAFF. The CDR3 region has the DNA TGCGCCAGCAGCTTCCGGGACAGTGAAGCTTTCTTT.

The chain carries TRBV5-6 and TRBJ1-2, with a tentative D call TRBD1 (6 bases). V was clipped by 0 bases and J by 4 bases, with 13 bases between them. Per the germline V gene, CDR1 is SGHDT and CDR2 is YYEEEE. The CDR3 totals 15 residues. The CDR3 DNA follows: TGTGCCAGCAGCTTGGCCGGGACACCGCTCTATGGCTACACCTTC. It encodes CASSLAGTPLYGYTF.

This clonotype was seen only a few times. The chain combines TRBV2 with TRBJ1-1; no clear D gene. This CDR3 has 12 residues. The ends were cut back, 8 bases at V and 1 base at J, with 8 bases in the middle. CDR1 and CDR2 (germline): SNHLY, FYNNEI. Written as DNA, the CDR3 is TGTGCCAGCTCAGAGGGGAACACTGAAGCTTTCTTT. This translates into CASSEGNTEAFF.

The chain uses TRBV28 and TRBJ2-7, with D uncertain. V shed 4 bases and J shed 2 bases, with 21 bases lying between them. The CDR3 totals 17 residues. Germline CDR1 MDHEN, CDR2 SYDVKM. CDR3 coding DNA: TGTGCCAGCAGTTCGAACTTACAGAACCGAAAACCCTACGAGCAGTACTTC. Encoded protein: CASSSNLQNRKPYEQYF.

As DNA, the CDR3 is TGTGCCAGCAGCCAAGTCCGAATACTAGCCAAAAACATTCAGTACTTC. Its translation is CASSQVRILAKNIQYF. The V and J genes are TRBV4-2 and TRBJ2-4; D remains unclear. Trimming removed 1 base at V and 0 bases at J, with 10 bases between. Per germline, CDR1 LGHNA and CDR2 YNFKEQ. This CDR3 has 16 amino acids.

This clonotype showed up just a few times. As DNA, the CDR3 is TGCGCCAGCAGCTTGAGTATTGGGACAGGGGAAGAGACCCAGTACTTC. Residues: CASSLSIGTGEETQYF. This rearrangement joins TRBV5-1 to TRBJ2-5; 10 positions agree with TRBD1. V trimming: 1 base; J trimming: 3 bases; junction bases outside the gene matches: 6. CDR1 and CDR2 (germline): SGHRS, YFSETQ. This CDR3 is 16 amino acids long.

This clonotype was seen more than once but under ten times. The chain combines TRBV4-1 with TRBJ2-7; D is ambiguous. CDR1 and CDR2 from the germline V gene are MGHRA and YSYEKL. V was trimmed by 1 base and J by 0 bases, leaving 7 bases between them. This CDR3 spans 14 amino acids. The CDR3 protein is CASSQAETSYEQYF. The CDR3 DNA reads as TGCGCCAGCAGCCAAGCAGAAACCTCCTACGAGCAGTACTTC.

This chain connects TRBV30 to TRBJ2-1, with 11 bases matching TRBD1. The CDR3 covers 15 residues. After removal of 2 bases from V and 3 bases from J, the junction contained 3 bases not matched to a gene. Looked up from germline, CDR1 is GTSNPN and CDR2 is SVGIG (reference sequence). The CDR3 coding sequence is TGTGCCTGGAGTACCGGGACAGGGGGCTACAATGAGCAGTTCTTC. It specifies CAWSTGTGGYNEQFF.

The rearrangement uses TRBV20-1 and TRBJ2-3; TRBD2 agrees at 12 bases. The germline gives CDR1 DFQATT, CDR2 SNEGSKA (reference sequence). This CDR3 is built from 16 residues. The V segment lost 5 bases and the J segment 2 bases; nucleotides outside the gene matches: 8. The DNA for the CDR3 is TGCAGTGCTCCTGTACGACTAGCGGGGGTCACAGATACGCAGTATTTT. Encoded protein: CSAPVRLAGVTDTQYF.

The V and J genes are TRBV7-2 and TRBJ1-2; possible D gene TRBD1, 5 bases. Trimming removed 7 bases at V and 5 bases at J, with 14 bases between. The CDR3 runs to 13 residues. Germline V gene sequence: CDR1 SGHTA, CDR2 FQGNSA. For the CDR3, the DNA is TGTGCCAGCACCCCCGGCTGGGGGTATGGCTACACCTTC. This codes for CASTPGWGYGYTF.

This clonotype was detected only a few times. The genes are TRBV29-1 and TRBJ1-4; 7 bases are a match to TRBD1. Germline loops: CDR1 SQVTM, CDR2 ANQGSEA. The CDR3 runs to 14 residues. V lost 3 bases to trimming and J lost 3 bases; unmatched junction nucleotides: 4. The CDR3, as DNA: TGCAGCGTTGAGTTAGACAGGGCTAATGAAAAACTGTTTTTT. As protein: CSVELDRANEKLFF.

Ten or more counts support this clonotype. The J gene is TRBJ1-4, the V gene TRBV7-2; D is perhaps TRBD1 (5 bases). Deletions cut 3 bases from V and 4 bases from J, with 12 bases between. This CDR3 comprises 15 residues. CDR1 and CDR2 from the germline V gene are SGHTA and FQGNSA. The CDR3 region has the DNA TGTGCCAGCAGCTTGATGACAGAATATAATGAAAAACTGTTTTTT. Its translation is CASSLMTEYNEKLFF.

This clonotype was counted only a few times. The V call is TRBV10-1, the J call TRBJ2-2; D may be TRBD2 (6 bases). Germline CDR1 WNHNN, CDR2 SYGVQD (reference sequence). V was shortened by 8 bases and J by 2 bases, with 9 bases between the two germline ends. The CDR3 spans 13 residues. CDR3 loop: CASLGGNTGELFF. DNA of the CDR3: TGCGCCAGCCTCGGGGGTAACACCGGGGAGCTGTTTTTT.

The table lists this clonotype with many counts. The chain has TRBV29-1 and TRBJ2-2; 7 nucleotides agree with TRBD1. The germline V gene has CDR1 SQVTM and CDR2 ANQGSEA. J gave up 6 bases and V 7 bases, and 8 bases lay outside the gene matches. CDR3 length equals 13 residues. In DNA form, the CDR3 reads TGCAGCGGGGGAACAGGGGACCCCGGGGAGCTGTTTTTT. It codes for CSGGTGDPGELFF.

There are a few counts of this clonotype. The V gene is TRBV6-5, the J gene TRBJ1-1; D not certain. Per the germline V gene, CDR1 is MNHEY and CDR2 is SVGAGI. This CDR3 has 12 residues. Trimming removed 3 bases from V and 6 bases from J, with 8 bases in between. CDR3 sequence: CASSYGRSEAFF. CDR3 DNA sequence: TGTGCCAGCAGTTATGGAAGGTCTGAAGCTTTCTTT.

This chain uses TRBV5-1 with TRBJ1-4, with a tentative D call TRBD1 (6 bases). Germline lookup yields CDR1 SGHRS and CDR2 YFSETQ. Deletions cut 4 bases from V and 7 bases from J, with 17 bases between. The CDR3 has 15 residues. The CDR3, as DNA: TGCGCCAGCAGCCGCGAGACAGGTGGCGGTGAAAAACTGTTTTTT. Translation: CASSRETGGGEKLFF.

The chain uses TRBV29-1 and TRBJ2-1, with TRBD2 matching over 9 bases. CDR3 length: 14 residues. CDR1 and CDR2 from the germline V gene are SQVTM and ANQGSEA. V was clipped by 2 bases and J by 6 bases; unmatched bases: 5. The CDR3 DNA sequence: TGCAGCGTTGAATTGGCTAGCGGGATCAATGAGCAGTTCTTC. Translation gives CSVELASGINEQFF.

This clonotype was recorded many times. This chain joins TRBV20-1 and TRBJ2-7; D not certain. Germline lookup yields CDR1 DFQATT and CDR2 SNEGSKA (reference sequence). Trimming pared 2 bases from V and 7 bases from J, leaving 9 bases between. The CDR3 is 11 residues long. CDR3 sequence (DNA): TGCAGTGCTAGACAGTCGAAAGAGCAGTACTTC. It specifies CSARQSKEQYF.